The 31 T cell receptor beta chains given below trace back to one sample, sequenced in a study of molecular identifiers for immune sequencing clone quantification. TCRdb ran MiXCR on the PCR reads and lists one entry per CDR3 protein. The data contain about 640,000 distinct CDR3 sequences, around 20% of them singletons. The sequencing sample was made of naive CD8+ T cells from blood, with Jurkat cell RNA spiked in. Subset noted: FACS-sorted CD8+CD4-CCR7+CD45RA+ naive T cells. These receptors were taken from a human donor in good health. Some libraries in this study had Jurkat cell RNA spiked in.

Note on this clonotype: A single base separates this from a much larger clone, so it may be a read error. The genes are TRBV5-3 and TRBJ1-5; D unresolved. TRBV5-3 is identified as an open reading frame with a role that is uncertain. This CDR3 comprises 17 residues. In nucleotides, the CDR3 is TGTGCCAGCAGCTTGGCGGCCTCTGATTATGGCAATCAGCCCCTGCATTTT. It is translated as CASSLAASDYGNQPLHF.

The rearrangement joins TRBV6-2 or TRBV6-3 to TRBJ1-1, with D uncertain. The germline V and J ends were trimmed by 5 bases and 5 bases, with 12 bases remaining between them. The CDR3 covers 13 residues. Per the germline V gene, CDR1 is MNHEY and CDR2 is SVGEGT. CDR3 in DNA: TGTGCCAGCAGTCACATCCAGGCAACTGAAGCTTTCTTT. Amino acids: CASSHIQATEAFF.

Ten or more counts support this clonotype. The chain is built from TRBV6-6 and TRBJ2-1; perhaps TRBD2 as D (7 bases). CDR3 size: 13 residues. CDR1 and CDR2 from the germline V gene are MNHNY and SVGAGI (reference sequence). V was trimmed by 2 bases and J by 8 bases, leaving 10 bases between them. DNA of the CDR3: TGTGCCAGCAGTTACGGAGGGGGGGATGAGCAGTTCTTC. Amino acids: CASSYGGGDEQFF.

This clonotype was counted at least ten times. The J gene is TRBJ2-7, the V gene TRBV5-5; D is tentatively TRBD1 or TRBD2 (5 bases each). V gave up 3 bases and J gave up 3 bases, with 13 bases separating them. Germline V lookup: CDR1 SGHKS, CDR2 YYEKEE (reference sequence). This CDR3 region has 14 residues. The CDR3 DNA is TGTGCCAGCAGCTCCACCCTGGGGGACTACGAGCAGTACTTC. It is translated as CASSSTLGDYEQYF.

This clonotype was counted at least ten times. The chain is built from TRBV29-1 and TRBJ2-2; the D gene could be TRBD1 or TRBD2 (5 bases each). Trimming pared 0 bases from V and 8 bases from J, leaving 13 bases between. The CDR3 sequence is 14 residues long. The germline CDR1 and CDR2 sequences are SQVTM and ANQGSEA. DNA for the CDR3: TGCAGCGTTGAAGAAGTGGGGGTGACGGGGGAGCTGTTTTTT. Protein: CSVEEVGVTGELFF.

This clonotype was seen ten or more times. One junction end disagrees with the germline gene, perhaps due to a read error. The chain has TRBV29-1 and TRBJ2-5; 8 nucleotides line up with TRBD2. Germline CDR1 is SQVTM and CDR2 is ANQGSEA. The CDR3 has 14 residues. The CDR3 DNA follows: TGCAGCGTCGAAGGACTAGCCGACCAAGAGACCCAGTACTTC. This codes for CSVEGLADQETQYF.

This clonotype occurred many times. J is TRBJ1-1 and V is TRBV4-3; tentatively, D is TRBD1 (5 bases). This CDR3 has 15 residues. From germline, CDR1 is LGHNA and CDR2 YSLEER. V was trimmed by 0 bases and J by 8 bases, leaving 16 bases between them. This chain's CDR3 is CASSQDKPGLWEAFF. As DNA, the CDR3 is TGCGCCAGCAGCCAAGATAAACCAGGGCTCTGGGAAGCTTTCTTT.

This chain uses TRBV12-3 or TRBV12-4 with TRBJ2-2, with D uncertain. This CDR3 has 12 residues. Trimming removed 10 bases at V and 5 bases at J, with 11 bases between. CDR3 DNA: TGTGCCACCCTAGGATTAACCGGGGAGCTGTTTTTT. Its translation is CATLGLTGELFF.

CDR3 DNA sequence: TGTGCCAGCAGCCAAGATACAGGGCCAAGCAATCAGCCCCAGCATTTT. Protein product: CASSQDTGPSNQPQHF. The gene calls are TRBV4-2 and TRBJ1-5, with D perhaps matching TRBD1 (6 bases). CDR1 is LGHNA and CDR2 is YNFKEQ in the germline V gene. The CDR3 is 16 residues long. Trimming shortened V by 0 bases and J by 1 base, and 10 bases separated the two germline ends.

This clonotype has a count of ten or more. The chain joins TRBV7-9 to TRBJ2-7; D unresolved. The CDR3 totals 13 residues. Per the germline V gene, CDR1 is SEHNR and CDR2 is FQNEAQ (reference sequence). V lost 5 bases, J lost 3 bases, and 11 bases lay in between. This CDR3 is CASSPEYYYEQYF. The DNA of the CDR3 is TGTGCCAGCAGCCCAGAATACTACTACGAGCAGTACTTC.

A word on this clonotype: This sequence may be a read error, since a much larger clone differs from it by one base. This sequence joins TRBV19 and TRBJ2-2; tentatively, D is TRBD1 (7 bases). Germline V lookup: CDR1 LNHDA, CDR2 SQIVND (reference sequence). The CDR3 has 15 residues. CDR3 DNA sequence: TGTGCCAGTAGGCACAGGGGCGGGAACACCGGGGAGCTGGTTTTT. Amino acid sequence: CASRHRGGNTGELVF.

This clonotype was observed many times. The chain recombines TRBV7-3 with TRBJ2-3, with a weak D call TRBD2 (6 bases). Germline-derived CDR1 and CDR2 are SGHTA and FQGTGA. Trimming took off 5 bases at V and 4 bases at J, with 16 bases between the two ends. The CDR3 totals 15 residues. Written as DNA, the CDR3 is TGTGCCAGCAGCCCCTCCGGGGGTGACGCAGATACGCAGTATTTT. Protein: CASSPSGGDADTQYF.

There are many counts of this clonotype. The V and J genes are TRBV14 and TRBJ2-1; D is unclear. Germline V gene data show CDR1 as SGHDN and CDR2 as FVKESK. Trimming took off 5 bases at V and 0 bases at J, with 11 bases between the two ends. This CDR3 contains 15 residues. Here the CDR3 DNA reads TGTGCCAGCAGCGCTCCTATGAGCTCCTACAATGAGCAGTTCTTC. It is translated as CASSAPMSSYNEQFF.

This clonotype was seen at least ten times. This chain uses TRBV9 with TRBJ1-4, with D unresolved. Trimming removed 0 bases at V and 9 bases at J, with 15 bases between. CDR3 length equals 15 residues. Germline V CDR1 and CDR2: SGDLS, YYNGEE. CDR3 amino acids: CASSVEGAGWQKLFF. CDR3 sequence (DNA): TGTGCCAGCAGCGTAGAGGGCGCCGGCTGGCAAAAACTGTTTTTT.

Comments on this clonotype: A read error may be the cause here, since a much bigger clone is one base away. This rearrangement joins TRBV4-2 to TRBJ2-5; D might be TRBD2 (6 bases). Germline CDR1 is LGHNA and CDR2 is YNFKEQ. This CDR3 spans 16 amino acids. The CDR3 is CASSQLGTEGQETRYF. CDR3 coding DNA: TGTGCCAGCAGCCAGCTGGGGACGGAGGGCCAAGAGACCCGGTACTTC.

There are a few counts of this clonotype. This chain joins TRBV7-9 and TRBJ1-1; 9 bases agree with TRBD1. This CDR3 spans 16 amino acids. Trimming cost V 4 bases and J 2 bases; bases outside gene matches: 8. Per germline, CDR1 SEHNR and CDR2 FQNEAQ (reference sequence). DNA for the CDR3: TGTGCCAGCAGCTCCACAGGGGGCCTCTCCAACACTGAAGCTTTCTTT. Its translation is CASSSTGGLSNTEAFF.

The chain uses TRBV2 and TRBJ2-7; weak D call: TRBD2 (6 bases). CDR1 SNHLY and CDR2 FYNNEI come from the germline V gene. V lost 5 bases to trimming and J lost 7 bases, with 18 bases between them. The CDR3 has 14 amino acids. As DNA, the CDR3 is TGTGCCAGCAGTCCCCTAGCGTCGACAAGGGAGCAGTACTTC. It is translated as CASSPLASTREQYF.

This clonotype appeared many times. The CDR3 here is CASSPDSGGYEQYF. The CDR3 DNA reads as TGTGCCAGCTCACCGGATAGCGGGGGTTACGAGCAGTACTTC. The V and J genes are TRBV18 and TRBJ2-7; 9 positions agree with TRBD2. Germline loops: CDR1 KGHSH, CDR2 LQKENI. V was pared by 3 bases and J by 4 bases, with 4 bases of the junction left unmatched. The CDR3 covers 14 residues.

This clonotype was observed a few times. A much larger clonotype is one base distant, so this may be a read error. This chain connects TRBV6-5 to TRBJ1-5; no clear D. The CDR3 extends over 10 amino acids. CDR1 and CDR2 from the germline V gene are MNHEY and SVGAGI. CDR3 nucleotides: TGTGCCAGCTATCGAAGTCCCCAGCGTTTT. Translated, it gives CASYRSPQRF.

This clonotype was seen a single time. Being one base from a much bigger clone, this may be a read error. The genes are TRBV9 and TRBJ2-1; 9 bases match TRBD1. The J segment lost 6 bases and the V segment lost 3 bases, leaving 10 bases of the junction unmatched. Germline values: CDR1 SGDLS, CDR2 YYNGEE. This CDR3 spans 16 amino acids. The CDR3 region is CASSANRDRASNEQFF. The CDR3 coding sequence is TGTGCCAGCAGCGCGAACCGGGACAGGGCGTCCAATGAGCAGTTCTTC. The full variable domain, rest sourced from reference TRBV9 and TRBJ2-1, is DSGVTQTPKHLITATGQRVTLRCSPRSGDLSVYWYQQSLDQGLQFLIQYYNGEERAKGNILERFSAQQFPDLHSELNLSSLELGDSALYFCASSANRDRASNEQFFGPGTRLTVL.

In this sample, this clonotype turned up once. This chain links TRBV4-1 with TRBJ2-7, with D possibly matching TRBD2 (5 bases). CDR1 and CDR2 from the germline V gene are MGHRA and YSYEKL. Deletions cut 0 bases from V and 2 bases from J, with 11 bases between. This CDR3 contains 15 residues. The CDR3 bases are TGCGCCAGCAGCCAAGATCTCGGAGCGGCCTACGAGCAGTACTTC. Translated: CASSQDLGAAYEQYF.

Concerning this clonotype: A much larger clone differs by one base, so this may be a read error. It is likely a read error, because the conserved phenylalanine at the end of the CDR3 is missing. The chain links TRBV28 to TRBJ2-1; D not resolved. Trimming removed 3 bases from V and 1 base from J, with 7 bases in between. Germline V lookup: CDR1 MDHEN, CDR2 SYDVKM. The CDR3 contains 14 residues. CDR3 loop: CASSFLRSYNEQFL. In nucleotides, the CDR3 is TGTGCCAGCAGTTTTTTGCGGTCCTACAATGAGCAGTTCCTC.

This rearrangement joins TRBV19 to TRBJ2-3; TRBD2 matches at 11 bases. CDR1 is LNHDA, CDR2 SQIVND, per germline (reference sequence). The CDR3 extends over 15 amino acids. V lost 9 bases and J lost 2; bases outside the gene matches: 7. DNA of the CDR3: TGTGCCAGCCGAACTAGCGGGGGTTTCACAGATACGCAGTATTTT. Amino acid sequence: CASRTSGGFTDTQYF.

This chain joins TRBV6-2 or TRBV6-3 and TRBJ2-7; 7 bases are shared with TRBD2. The V gene end was trimmed by 2 bases and the J gene end by 2 bases; junction bases not matched to a gene: 12. Germline V gene sequence: CDR1 MNHEY, CDR2 SVGEGT. The CDR3 contains 17 residues. The CDR3, as DNA: TGTGCCAGCAGTTACCAGCTATACGGGGGGACCCCCTACGAGCAGTACTTC. Translated: CASSYQLYGGTPYEQYF.

Ten or more counts support this clonotype. DNA for the CDR3: TGTGCCAGCAGCCAAGAAGAAATGATTTACACCGGGGAGCTGTTTTTT. This translates into CASSQEEMIYTGELFF. The V gene is TRBV4-2, the J gene TRBJ2-2; D ambiguous. CDR3 length: 16 residues. Trimming removed 0 bases from V and 3 bases from J, with 11 bases in between. Germline V lookup: CDR1 LGHNA, CDR2 YNFKEQ.

This clonotype has ten or more counts. The rearrangement links TRBV20-1 to TRBJ2-1; 7 bases align to TRBD2. Germline CDR1 DFQATT, CDR2 SNEGSKA (reference sequence). V was clipped by 0 bases and J by 2 bases; unmatched bases: 7. CDR3 length equals 16 residues. The CDR3 sequence: CSARDVAGFTYNEQFF. The CDR3 DNA sequence: TGCAGTGCTAGAGATGTAGCGGGTTTCACCTACAATGAGCAGTTCTTC.

Many counts were recorded for this clonotype. The chain combines TRBV7-9 with TRBJ2-7; 10 bases agree with TRBD2. Unmatched junction bases numbered 9, after V lost 0 bases and J lost 7 bases. The germline gives CDR1 SEHNR, CDR2 FQNEAQ (reference sequence). The CDR3 runs to 16 residues. CDR3 residues: CASSLAWLAGAGEQYF. The CDR3 region has the DNA TGTGCCAGCAGCTTAGCCTGGCTAGCGGGAGCTGGAGAGCAGTACTTC.

This clonotype occurred many times. The chain carries TRBV12-3 or TRBV12-4 and TRBJ1-5, with 7 positions matching TRBD1. After removal of 5 bases from V and 3 bases from J, the junction contained 10 bases not matched to a gene. CDR3 length: 16 amino acids. CDR3 nucleotide sequence: TGTGCCAGCAGTCCAACCCCCAGGGGGGACAATCAGCCCCAGCATTTT. It specifies CASSPTPRGDNQPQHF.

Worth noting for this clonotype: A read error may produce the germline difference seen at one junction end. The J gene is TRBJ1-4, the V gene TRBV6-5; D uncertain. CDR1 is MNHEY, CDR2 SVGAGI, per germline. The CDR3 contains 15 residues. CDR3 region: CASSYLMGSNEKLLF. CDR3 nucleotide sequence: TGTGCCAGCAGTTACTTGATGGGATCTAATGAAAAACTGCTTTTT.

This clonotype was found many times. This chain links TRBV28 with TRBJ2-7; D might be TRBD1 (5 bases). Germline V gives CDR1 MDHEN, CDR2 SYDVKM. V lost 8 bases and J lost 2, with 10 bases in between. This CDR3 comprises 12 residues. The CDR3 sequence: CASGQGTYEQYF. The CDR3 DNA follows: TGTGCCAGCGGGCAGGGAACCTACGAGCAGTACTTC.

Ten or more counts support this clonotype. The chain combines TRBV4-3 with TRBJ2-1; 10 positions agree with TRBD1. The CDR3 totals 15 residues. V was pared by 1 base and J by 8 bases, with 5 bases of the junction left unmatched. Germline CDR1 and CDR2: LGHNA and YSLEER. The CDR3 nucleotides read TGCGCCAGCAGCCAAGGGGACAGGGGCGGGGATGAGCAGTTCTTC. It specifies CASSQGDRGGDEQFF.